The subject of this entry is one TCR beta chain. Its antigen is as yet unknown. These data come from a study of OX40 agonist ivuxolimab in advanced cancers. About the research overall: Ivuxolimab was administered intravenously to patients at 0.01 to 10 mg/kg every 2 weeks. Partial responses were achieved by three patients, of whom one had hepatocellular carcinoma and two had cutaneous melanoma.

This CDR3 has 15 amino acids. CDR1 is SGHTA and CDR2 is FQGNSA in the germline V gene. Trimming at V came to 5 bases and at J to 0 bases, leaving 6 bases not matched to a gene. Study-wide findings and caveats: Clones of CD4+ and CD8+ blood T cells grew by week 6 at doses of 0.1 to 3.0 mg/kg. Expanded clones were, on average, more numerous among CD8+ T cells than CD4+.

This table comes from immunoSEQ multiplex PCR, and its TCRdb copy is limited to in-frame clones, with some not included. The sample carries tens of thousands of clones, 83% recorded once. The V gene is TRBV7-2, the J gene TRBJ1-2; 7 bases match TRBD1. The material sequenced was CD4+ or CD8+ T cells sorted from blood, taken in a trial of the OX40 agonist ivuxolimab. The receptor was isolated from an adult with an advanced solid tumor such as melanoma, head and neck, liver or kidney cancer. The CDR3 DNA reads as TGTGCCAGCAGCCGACAGGGACGAGCTAACTATGGCTACACCTTC. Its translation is CASSRQGRANYGYTF.